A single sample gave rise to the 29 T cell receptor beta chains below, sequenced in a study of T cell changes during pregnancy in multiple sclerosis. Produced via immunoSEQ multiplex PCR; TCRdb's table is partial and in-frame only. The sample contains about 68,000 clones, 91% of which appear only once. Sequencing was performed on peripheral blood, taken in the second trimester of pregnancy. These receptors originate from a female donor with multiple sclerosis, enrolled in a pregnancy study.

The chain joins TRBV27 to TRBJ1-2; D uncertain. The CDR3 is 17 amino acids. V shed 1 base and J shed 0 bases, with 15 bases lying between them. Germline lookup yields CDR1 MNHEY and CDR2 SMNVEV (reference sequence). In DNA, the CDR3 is TGTGCCAGCAGTTTATATGAGGGTTGGGGAGCTAACTATGGCTACACCTTC. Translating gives CASSLYEGWGANYGYTF.

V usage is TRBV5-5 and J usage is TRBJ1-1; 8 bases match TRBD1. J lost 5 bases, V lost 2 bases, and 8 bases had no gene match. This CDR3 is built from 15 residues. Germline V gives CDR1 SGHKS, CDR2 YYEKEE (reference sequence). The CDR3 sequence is CASSLIRGRLTEAFF. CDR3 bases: TGTGCCAGCAGCTTAATCAGGGGGCGCTTAACTGAAGCTTTCTTT.

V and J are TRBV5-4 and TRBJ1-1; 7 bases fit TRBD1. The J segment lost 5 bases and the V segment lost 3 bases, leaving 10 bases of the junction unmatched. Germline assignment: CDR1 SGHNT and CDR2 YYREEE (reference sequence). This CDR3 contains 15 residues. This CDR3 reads CASSSRQGSWTEAFF. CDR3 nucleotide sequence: TGTGCCAGCAGCTCGAGACAGGGAAGTTGGACTGAAGCTTTCTTT.

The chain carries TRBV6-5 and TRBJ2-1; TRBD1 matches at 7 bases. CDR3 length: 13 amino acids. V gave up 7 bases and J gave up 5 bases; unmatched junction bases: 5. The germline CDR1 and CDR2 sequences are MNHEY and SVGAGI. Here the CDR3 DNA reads TGTGCCAGCAAAGCCAGGGGGAACAATGAGCAGTTCTTC. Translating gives CASKARGNNEQFF.

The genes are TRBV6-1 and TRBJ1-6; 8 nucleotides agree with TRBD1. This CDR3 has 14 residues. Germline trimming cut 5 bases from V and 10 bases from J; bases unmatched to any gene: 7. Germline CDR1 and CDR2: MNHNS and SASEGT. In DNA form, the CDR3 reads TGTGCCAGCAGTCTGGGACAGGAGGGATCACCCCTCCACTTT. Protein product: CASSLGQEGSPLHF.

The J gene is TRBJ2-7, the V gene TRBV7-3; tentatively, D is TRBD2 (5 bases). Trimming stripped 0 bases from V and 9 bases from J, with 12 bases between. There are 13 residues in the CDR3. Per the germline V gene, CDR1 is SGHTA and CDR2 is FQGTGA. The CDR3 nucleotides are TGTGCCAGCAGCTTAACGGCCGACGGAGGGCAGTACTTC. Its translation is CASSLTADGGQYF.

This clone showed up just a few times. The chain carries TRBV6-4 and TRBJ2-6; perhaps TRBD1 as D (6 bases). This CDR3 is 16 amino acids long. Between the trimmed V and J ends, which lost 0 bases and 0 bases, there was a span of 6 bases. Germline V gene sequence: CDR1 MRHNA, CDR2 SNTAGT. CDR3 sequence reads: CASSDSGHSGANVLTF. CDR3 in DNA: TGTGCCAGCAGTGACTCGGGACACTCTGGGGCCAACGTCCTGACTTTC.

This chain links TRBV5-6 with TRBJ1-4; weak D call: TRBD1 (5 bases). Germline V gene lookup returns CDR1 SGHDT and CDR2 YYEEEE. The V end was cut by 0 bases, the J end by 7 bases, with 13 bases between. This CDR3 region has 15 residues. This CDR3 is CASSLAQDLVEKLFF. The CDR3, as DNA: TGTGCCAGCAGCTTGGCACAGGACCTAGTTGAAAAACTGTTTTTT.

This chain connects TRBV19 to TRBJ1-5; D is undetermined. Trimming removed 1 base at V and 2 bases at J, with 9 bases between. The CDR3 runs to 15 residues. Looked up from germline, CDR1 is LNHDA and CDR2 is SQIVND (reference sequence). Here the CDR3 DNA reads TGTGCCAGTAGTATAGGAGTTGATCGCAATCAGCCCCAGCATTTT. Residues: CASSIGVDRNQPQHF.

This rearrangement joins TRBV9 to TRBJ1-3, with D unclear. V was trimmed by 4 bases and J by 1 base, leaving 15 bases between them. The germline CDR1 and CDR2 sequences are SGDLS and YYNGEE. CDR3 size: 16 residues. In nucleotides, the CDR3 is TGTGCCAGCAGCCCCCAGGCTGTCGTATCTGGAAACACCATATATTTT. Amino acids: CASSPQAVVSGNTIYF.

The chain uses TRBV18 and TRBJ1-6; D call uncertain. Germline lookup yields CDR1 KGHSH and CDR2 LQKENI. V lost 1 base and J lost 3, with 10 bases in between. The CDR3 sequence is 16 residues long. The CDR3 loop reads CASSPQGALYNSPLHF. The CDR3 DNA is TGTGCCAGCTCACCACAGGGAGCTCTCTATAATTCACCCCTCCACTTT.

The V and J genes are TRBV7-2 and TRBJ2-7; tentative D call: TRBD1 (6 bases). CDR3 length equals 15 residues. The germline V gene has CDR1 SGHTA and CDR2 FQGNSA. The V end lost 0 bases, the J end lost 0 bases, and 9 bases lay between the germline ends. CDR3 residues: CASSLAPDSSYEQYF. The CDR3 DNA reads TGTGCCAGCAGCTTAGCGCCGGACAGCTCCTACGAGCAGTACTTC. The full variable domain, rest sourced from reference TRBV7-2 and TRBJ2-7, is GAGVSQSPSNKVTEKGKDVELRCDPISGHTALYWYRQSLGQGLEFLIYFQGNSAPDKSGLPSDRFSAERTGGSVSTLTIQRTQQEDSAVYLCASSLAPDSSYEQYFGPGTRLTVT.

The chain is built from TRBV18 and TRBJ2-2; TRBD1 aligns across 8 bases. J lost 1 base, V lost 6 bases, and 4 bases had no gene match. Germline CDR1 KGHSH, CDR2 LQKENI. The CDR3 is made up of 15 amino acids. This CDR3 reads CASSEGQVNTGELFF. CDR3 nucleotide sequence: TGTGCCAGCTCGGAGGGACAGGTGAACACCGGGGAGCTGTTTTTT.

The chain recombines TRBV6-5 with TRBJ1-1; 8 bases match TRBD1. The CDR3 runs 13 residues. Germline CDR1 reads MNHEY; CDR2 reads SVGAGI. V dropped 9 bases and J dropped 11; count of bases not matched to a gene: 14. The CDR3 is CASSIGQGGPAFF. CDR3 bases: TGTGCCAGTTCGATAGGACAGGGAGGGCCCGCTTTCTTT.

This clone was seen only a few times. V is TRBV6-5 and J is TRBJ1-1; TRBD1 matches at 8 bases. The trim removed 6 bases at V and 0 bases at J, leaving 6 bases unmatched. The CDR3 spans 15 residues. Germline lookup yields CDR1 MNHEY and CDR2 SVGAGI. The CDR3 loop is CASRRQGKLNTEAFF. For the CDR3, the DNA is TGTGCCAGCAGACGACAGGGGAAGCTGAACACTGAAGCTTTCTTT.

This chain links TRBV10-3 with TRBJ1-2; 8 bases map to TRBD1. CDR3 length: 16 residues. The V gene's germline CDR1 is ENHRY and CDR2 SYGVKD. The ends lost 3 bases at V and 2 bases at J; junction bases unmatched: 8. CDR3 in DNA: TGTGCCATCAGTGAACCTCGGACAGGGAGGAACTATGGCTACACCTTC. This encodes CAISEPRTGRNYGYTF.

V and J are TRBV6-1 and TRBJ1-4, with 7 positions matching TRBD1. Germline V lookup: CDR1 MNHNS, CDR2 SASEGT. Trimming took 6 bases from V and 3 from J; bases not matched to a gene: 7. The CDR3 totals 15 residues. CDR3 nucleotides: TGTGCCAGCAGACGGAAGGGGGCGGCTAATGAAAAACTGTTTTTT. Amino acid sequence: CASRRKGAANEKLFF.

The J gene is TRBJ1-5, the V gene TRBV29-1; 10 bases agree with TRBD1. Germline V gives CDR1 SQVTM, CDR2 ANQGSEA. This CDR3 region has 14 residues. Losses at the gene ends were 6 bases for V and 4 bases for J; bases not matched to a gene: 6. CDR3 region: CSVETGGVNQPQHF. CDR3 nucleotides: TGCAGCGTGGAGACAGGGGGCGTAAATCAGCCCCAGCATTTT.

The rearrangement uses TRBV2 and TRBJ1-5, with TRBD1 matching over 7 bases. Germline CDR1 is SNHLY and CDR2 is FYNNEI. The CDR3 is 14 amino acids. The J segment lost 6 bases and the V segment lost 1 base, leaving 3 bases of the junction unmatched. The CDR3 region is CASSEGQGFQPQHF. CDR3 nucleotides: TGTGCCAGCAGTGAAGGACAGGGTTTTCAGCCCCAGCATTTT.

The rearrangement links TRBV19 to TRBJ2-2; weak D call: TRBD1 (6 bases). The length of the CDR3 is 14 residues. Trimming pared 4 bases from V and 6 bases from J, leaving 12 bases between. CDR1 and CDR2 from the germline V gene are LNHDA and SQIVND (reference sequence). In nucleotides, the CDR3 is TGTGCCAGTAGTACAGGGGTTATCGCCGGGGAGCTGTTTTTT. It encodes CASSTGVIAGELFF.

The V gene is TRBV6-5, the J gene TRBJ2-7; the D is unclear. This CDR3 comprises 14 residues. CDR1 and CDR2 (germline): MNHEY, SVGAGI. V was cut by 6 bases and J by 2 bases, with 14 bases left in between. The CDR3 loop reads CASRVSYGAYEQYF. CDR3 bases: TGTGCCAGCAGGGTGAGCTACGGTGCCTACGAGCAGTACTTC.

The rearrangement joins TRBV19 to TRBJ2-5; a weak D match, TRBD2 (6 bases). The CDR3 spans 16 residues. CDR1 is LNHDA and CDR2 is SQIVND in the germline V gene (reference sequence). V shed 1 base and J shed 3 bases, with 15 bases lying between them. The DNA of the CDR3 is TGTGCCAGTAGTATAGGAGGAGGGCTGACAGAAGAGACCCAGTACTTC. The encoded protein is CASSIGGGLTEETQYF.

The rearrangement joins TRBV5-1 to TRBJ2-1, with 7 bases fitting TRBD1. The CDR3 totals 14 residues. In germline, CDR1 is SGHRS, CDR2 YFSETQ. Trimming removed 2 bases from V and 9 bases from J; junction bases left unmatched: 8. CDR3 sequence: CASSFRDRTIEQFF. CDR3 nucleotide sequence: TGCGCCAGCAGCTTCCGGGACAGAACGATTGAGCAGTTCTTC. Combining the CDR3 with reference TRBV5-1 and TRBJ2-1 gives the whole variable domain KAGVTQTPRYLIKTRGQQVTLSCSPISGHRSVSWYQQTPGQGLQFLFEYFSETQRNKGNFPGRFSGRQFSNSRSEMNVSTLELGDSALYLCASSFRDRTIEQFFGPGTRLTVL.

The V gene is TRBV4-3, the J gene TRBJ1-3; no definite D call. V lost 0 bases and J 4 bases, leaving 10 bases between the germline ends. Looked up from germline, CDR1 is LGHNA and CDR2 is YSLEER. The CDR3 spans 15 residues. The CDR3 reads CASSQDAAGGNTIYF. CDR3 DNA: TGCGCCAGCAGCCAAGATGCAGCGGGAGGAAACACCATATATTTT.

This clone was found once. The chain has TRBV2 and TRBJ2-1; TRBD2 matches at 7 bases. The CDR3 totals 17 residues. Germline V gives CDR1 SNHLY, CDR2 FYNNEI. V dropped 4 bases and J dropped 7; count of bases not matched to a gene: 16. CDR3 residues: CASSVDMIPLGGNEQFF. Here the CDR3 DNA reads TGTGCCAGCAGTGTTGATATGATACCTCTCGGGGGGAATGAGCAGTTCTTC.

In DNA, the CDR3 is TGTGCCAGCGTACAGGGAATTTACGATACGCAGTATTTT. It yields the protein CASVQGIYDTQYF. The V gene is TRBV6-1, the J gene TRBJ2-3, with D perhaps matching TRBD1 (6 bases). Germline V gives CDR1 MNHNS, CDR2 SASEGT. CDR3 length: 13 amino acids. The germline V and J ends were trimmed by 8 bases and 6 bases, with 15 bases remaining between them.

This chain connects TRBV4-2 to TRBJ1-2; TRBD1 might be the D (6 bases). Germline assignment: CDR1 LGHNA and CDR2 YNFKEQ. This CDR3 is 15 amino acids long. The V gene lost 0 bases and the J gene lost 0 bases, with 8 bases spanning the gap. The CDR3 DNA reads TGTGCCAGCAGCCAAGAGTGGGGGCCTAACTATGGCTACACCTTC. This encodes CASSQEWGPNYGYTF.

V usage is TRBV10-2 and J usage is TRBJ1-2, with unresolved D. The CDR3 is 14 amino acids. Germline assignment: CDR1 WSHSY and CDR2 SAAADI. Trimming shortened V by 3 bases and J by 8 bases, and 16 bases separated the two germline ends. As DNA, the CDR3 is TGCGCCAGCAGTGACTCCGGGAAGAATGTCGGCTACACCTTC. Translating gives CASSDSGKNVGYTF.

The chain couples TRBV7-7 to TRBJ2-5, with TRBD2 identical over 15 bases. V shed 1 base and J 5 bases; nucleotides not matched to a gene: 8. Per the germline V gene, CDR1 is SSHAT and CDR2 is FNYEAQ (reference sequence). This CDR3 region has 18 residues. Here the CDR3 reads CASSLGGLAGGRMETQYF. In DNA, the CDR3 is TGTGCCAGCAGCTTAGGTGGACTAGCGGGGGGGCGTATGGAGACCCAGTACTTC.